A selection of T cell receptor beta chains follows, all from one sample in a study of blood T cell repertoires in COVID-19. The assay was immunoSEQ multiplex PCR, and TCRdb's table has in-frame clones only and misses some. This sample has 200,000 to 250,000 clones; around 90% occur once, and the top ten carry around 6.5%. Sequencing was done on a sample of peripheral blood. Receptors originate from a man in his sixties who had recovered from COVID-19. Each CDR3 is given with its conserved first and last residue. The order of the fields is D gene, clone size, V gene, J gene, CDR3 DNA, CDR3 protein. A D gene is named only where the DNA matches it firmly. Some rows have no size entry. The others give once, few or many, or a class for an expanded clone.

TRBD2	-	TRBV9	TRBJ2-3	TGTGCCAGCAGCGTAGCACTAGCGGGGCCAGATACGCAGTATTTT	CASSVALAGPDTQYF
-	once	TRBV19	TRBJ2-1	TGTGCCAGTAGCAGCGCGGAGAGGGATGGTAACAATGAGCAGTTCTTC	CASSSAERDGNNEQFF
-	-	TRBV7-2	TRBJ2-5	TGTGCCAGCAGCTTACTGGGGGCGGTGGAGACCCAGTACTTC	CASSLLGAVETQYF
-	-	TRBV23-1	TRBJ1-2	TGCGCCAGCAGTCGCCAGCCAGCGGGACGGAATTATGGCTACACCTTC	CASSRQPAGRNYGYTF
-	few	TRBV19	TRBJ2-2	TGTGCCAGTAGCCCGGGTCGGGGCACCGGGGAGCTGTTTTTT	CASSPGRGTGELFF
-	-	TRBV19	TRBJ2-5	TGTGCCAGTAGTCCTCGGGACTGGCAAGAGACCCAGTACTTC	CASSPRDWQETQYF
TRBD2	few	TRBV7-9	TRBJ2-7	TGTGCCAGCAGTCTCGTCCTAGCGGGAACCTACGAGCAGTACTTC	CASSLVLAGTYEQYF
-	-	TRBV21-1	TRBJ1-1	TGTGCCAGCAGCAAAGAAAGGACATTGGGTTCTGAAGCTTTCTTT	CASSKERTLGSEAFF
TRBD2	-	TRBV30	TRBJ2-1	TGTGCCTCCCCCGGGCTAGCGGGGCGAAATGAGCAGTTCTTC	CASPGLAGRNEQFF
TRBD1	once	TRBV28	TRBJ1-2	TGTGCCAGCAGGACAGGGGGCAGCTATGGCTACACCTTC	CASRTGGSYGYTF
-	-	TRBV20-1	TRBJ1-2	TGCAGTGCTAGACAGGGATATGGCTACACCTTC	CSARQGYGYTF
-	-	TRBV15	TRBJ2-1	TGTGCCACCAGCAGAGGCTACAGTGAGCAGTTCTTC	CATSRGYSEQFF
TRBD2	-	TRBV5-1	TRBJ2-7	TGCGCCAGCAGATGGGGTGCGGGGGACCACTACGAGCAGTACTTC	CASRWGAGDHYEQYF
TRBD2	-	TRBV6-2/TRBV6-3	TRBJ2-2	TGTGCCAGCAGTTACGAGGTAGCGGGGGGGAACGGGGAGCTGTTTTTT	CASSYEVAGGNGELFF
-	-	TRBV15	TRBJ2-5	TGTGCCACCAGCAGGAGGGAAGGGGAGACCCAGTACTTC	CATSRREGETQYF
-	-	TRBV19	TRBJ1-5	TGTGCCAGTAGTACCTCTCCTGGGCTTGGCAATCAGCCCCAGCATTTT	CASSTSPGLGNQPQHF
-	-	TRBV3-1/TRBV3-2	TRBJ2-1	TGTGCCAGCTCCCGGGCTAGCGAGTACAATGAGCAGTTCTTC	CASSRASEYNEQFF
-	-	TRBV7-3	TRBJ1-1	TGTGCCAGCAGCTTAATGGGGGCCACTGAAGCTTTCTTT	CASSLMGATEAFF
TRBD1	-	TRBV6-6	TRBJ2-2	TGTGCCAGCAGTCCGTTGACAGGGTGGACCGGGGAGCTGTTTTTT	CASSPLTGWTGELFF
TRBD2	-	TRBV7-3	TRBJ2-2	TGTGCCAGCAGCTTAATGGGGACTAGCGGGACGTCCGGGGAGCTGTTTTTT	CASSLMGTSGTSGELFF
-	-	TRBV13	TRBJ2-7	TGTGCCAGCAGCAGTAGAAGACAGGCTGCCTACGAGCAGTACTTC	CASSSRRQAAYEQYF
TRBD2	-	TRBV9	TRBJ2-1	TGTGCCAGCAGCCCCTCCCCGGGTTCCGGGGGGAATGAGCAGTTCTTC	CASSPSPGSGGNEQFF
TRBD1	-	TRBV9	TRBJ1-1	TGTGCCAGCAGCGTAGTCCGACAGGGGAGCACTGAAGCTTTCTTT	CASSVVRQGSTEAFF
-	-	TRBV5-1	TRBJ2-3	TGCGCCAGCAGCTTGGCGGGGGTCCCTACGCAGTATTTT	CASSLAGVPTQYF
TRBD2	-	TRBV19	TRBJ2-7	TGTGCCAGTAGTAACAGCGGGGGGGCCGTCTACGAGCAGTACTTC	CASSNSGGAVYEQYF
-	-	TRBV21-1	TRBJ1-6	TGTGCCAGCAGCAATGCCCCCGGGACACAGAATTCACCCCTCCACTTT	CASSNAPGTQNSPLHF
-	-	TRBV7-3	TRBJ1-1	TGTGCCAGCAGCCCGTCCCCCTCCACTGAAGCTTTCTTT	CASSPSPSTEAFF
-	-	TRBV4-1	TRBJ1-6	TGCGCCAGCAGCCAAGACCAGGGGCCGTCCTATAATTCACCCCTCCACTTT	CASSQDQGPSYNSPLHF
-	-	TRBV27	TRBJ2-1	TGTGCCAGCAGTTTATCTCTAGCAGGTTACAATGAGCAGTTCTTC	CASSLSLAGYNEQFF
-	once	TRBV5-8	TRBJ2-5	TGTGCCAGCAGCGCAGCGGGTCTCCTGTGGGACCAGTACTTC	CASSAAGLLWDQYF
TRBD1	-	TRBV6-6	TRBJ1-2	TGTGCCAGCAGTTGGACAGGGATTTCTAACTATGGCTACACCTTC	CASSWTGISNYGYTF
-	-	TRBV21-1	TRBJ2-2	TGTGCCAGCAGCAAAGTGGGACAGCCCCACACCGGGGAGCTGTTTTTT	CASSKVGQPHTGELFF
-	-	TRBV7-8	TRBJ1-1	TGTGCCAGCAGCTACCAGGGGCTGAACACTGAAGCTTTCTTT	CASSYQGLNTEAFF
TRBD2	-	TRBV29-1	TRBJ2-2	TGCAGCGTTGACGCCAGCGGGGGAAACACCGGGGAGCTGTTTTTT	CSVDASGGNTGELFF
TRBD2	-	TRBV10-3	TRBJ2-3	TGTGCCACCCACGCGGGGGGCACAGATACGCAGTATTTT	CATHAGGTDTQYF
TRBD1	-	TRBV12-5	TRBJ1-5	TGTGCTAGTGGTTTGGGACAGGGGAACAATCAGCCCCAGCATTTT	CASGLGQGNNQPQHF
TRBD2	-	TRBV3-1/TRBV3-2	TRBJ2-5	TGTGCCAGCAGCCAAGATGGGAGGGTGCTGGGGACCCAGTACTTC	CASSQDGRVLGTQYF
TRBD1	-	TRBV29-1	TRBJ1-2	TGCAGCGTCATGACAGGGAACTATGGCTACACCTTC	CSVMTGNYGYTF
TRBD1	-	TRBV28	TRBJ2-1	TGTGCCAGCAGTTTATTAGGGGGCCTCTCGTACAATGAGCAGTTCTTC	CASSLLGGLSYNEQFF
-	-	TRBV10-3	TRBJ1-1	TGTGCCATCAGACGAGAGGGGGCTGAAGCTTTCTTT	CAIRREGAEAFF
TRBD1	-	TRBV5-4	TRBJ2-5	TGTGCCAGCAGCCCGGACAGGTCCCGGTTGTCCCAGTACTTC	CASSPDRSRLSQYF
-	few	TRBV30	TRBJ2-5	TGTGCCTGGACGAACACCAGGAAGGCAGAGACCCAGTACTTC	CAWTNTRKAETQYF
TRBD2	-	TRBV12-3/TRBV12-4	TRBJ2-7	TGTGCCAGCGTCCGGTCGGGAGGTAACGAGCAGTACTTC	CASVRSGGNEQYF
TRBD2	-	TRBV5-1	TRBJ2-2	TGCGCCAGCAGTCCTAGCGGGGGGCGGACCGGGGAGCTGTTTTTT	CASSPSGGRTGELFF
-	-	TRBV9	TRBJ2-7	TGTGCCAGCAGCCCCTCAGGCGGGGTTCGGGAGCAGTACTTC	CASSPSGGVREQYF
TRBD2	once	TRBV2	TRBJ2-1	TGTGCCAGCAGTTTGACTAGCGGGGGGACCAATGAGCAGTTCTTC	CASSLTSGGTNEQFF
-	few	TRBV6-5	TRBJ2-1	TGTGCCAGCAGTTACTCGCACACCGGGACATACAATGAGCAGTTCTTC	CASSYSHTGTYNEQFF
TRBD1	-	TRBV11-2	TRBJ1-6	TGTGCCAGCAGCTCTCTAGGACAGGGTGGTTCACCCCTCCACTTT	CASSSLGQGGSPLHF
-	once	TRBV5-6	TRBJ1-2	TGTGCCAGCAGCCTCGTACGGGTTTTTAACTATGGCTACACCTTC	CASSLVRVFNYGYTF
TRBD1	-	TRBV27	TRBJ2-2	TGTGCCAGCAGTTTAAGGGGGACAGGGGCCACCGGGGAGCTGTTTTTT	CASSLRGTGATGELFF
-	-	TRBV7-3	TRBJ2-1	TGTGCCAGCAGCCCCAACCCGCTAGCGAACGGTGAGCAGTTCTTC	CASSPNPLANGEQFF
-	-	TRBV6-5	TRBJ1-4	TGTGCCAGCGGGAGGGGGGCTGATGAAAAACTGTTTTTT	CASGRGADEKLFF
-	-	TRBV15	TRBJ2-1	TGTGCCACCAGCAGAGATTTAGCGGCTATCTACAATGAGCAGTTCTTC	CATSRDLAAIYNEQFF
TRBD2	-	TRBV4-3	TRBJ2-7	TGCGCCAGCAGCCAGCAACTAGCGGGAGTTATCGAGCAGTACTTC	CASSQQLAGVIEQYF
-	-	TRBV5-1	TRBJ1-1	TGCGCCAGCAGCTCCTCCCCGGGAACGGTGAACACTGAAGCTTTCTTT	CASSSSPGTVNTEAFF